These T cell receptor beta chains were read from a single sample in a study of cytomegalovirus exposure and HLA in healthy donors. The table came from immunoSEQ multiplex PCR; TCRdb's copy has only in-frame clones and leaves some out. The profile shows under 150,000 clones, 84% of them singletons. Sequencing was performed on PBMCs. These receptors all come from a man between 50 and 59 years old in good health and CMV-seronegative. Each CDR3 is given with its conserved first and last residue. A D gene is named only where the DNA matches it firmly. Where a row states a size, it is once, few, many or the class of an expanded clone; other rows omit it.

j_gene,d_gene,v_gene,abundance,CDR3nt,CDR3aa
TRBJ1-1,NA,TRBV6-5,NA,TGTGCCAGCATTGTCGGTGCTGAAGCTTTCTTT,CASIVGAEAFF
TRBJ1-2,TRBD1,TRBV30,NA,TGTGCCTGGAGCCCCCGGGACAGGGGTAACTATGGCTACACCTTC,CAWSPRDRGNYGYTF
TRBJ1-1,TRBD1,TRBV7-9,NA,TGTGCCAGACTAACGCTTCGGGGACAGGGGTCAGTTCAGAACACTGAAGCTTTCTTT,CARLTLRGQGSVQNTEAFF
TRBJ2-7,NA,TRBV5-6,NA,TGTGCCAGCAGCTTGCGGTCATACTACGAGCAGTACTTC,CASSLRSYYEQYF
TRBJ2-1,NA,TRBV13,NA,TGTGCCAGCAGCTTAGGCCTCAGGGTGGATGAGCAGTTCTTC,CASSLGLRVDEQFF
TRBJ2-7,NA,TRBV19,NA,TGTGCCAGTAGTATTAGCGGCTCCTACGAGCAGTACTTC,CASSISGSYEQYF
TRBJ1-6,NA,TRBV6-1,NA,TGTGCCAGCAGTGGGCCAACTTTCGACAGAAGGAATTCACCCCTCCACTTT,CASSGPTFDRRNSPLHF
TRBJ1-6,TRBD1,TRBV7-9,few,TGTGCCAGCAGCATGACAGGGGACAATTCACCCCTCCACTTT,CASSMTGDNSPLHF
TRBJ2-1,TRBD2,TRBV11-2,NA,TGTGCCAGCAGAACTGGACTAGCGGTCTACAATGAGCAGTTCTTC,CASRTGLAVYNEQFF
TRBJ2-1,TRBD2,TRBV2,NA,TGTGCCAGCAGTAGCGGGGGGGCCTACAATGAGCAGTTCTTC,CASSSGGAYNEQFF
TRBJ1-4,NA,TRBV7-2,NA,TGTGCCAGCAGCTCCTCTACGTTCCGGGGTGAAAAACTGTTTTTT,CASSSSTFRGEKLFF
TRBJ1-1,NA,TRBV14,NA,TGTGCCAGCACCGAATCGGGGGGCACTGAAGCTTTCTTT,CASTESGGTEAFF
TRBJ1-3,NA,TRBV5-1,NA,TGCGCCAGCAAGCAGGAAGGACTAACACCTGGAAACACCATATATTTT,CASKQEGLTPGNTIYF
TRBJ2-7,NA,TRBV7-8,NA,TGTGCCAGCGTATGGGGGGACCCATCCTACGAGCAGTACTTC,CASVWGDPSYEQYF
TRBJ1-5,NA,TRBV19,NA,TGTGCCAGTAGCAGTCTCAATCAGCCCCAGCATTTT,CASSSLNQPQHF
TRBJ1-4,TRBD1,TRBV6-4,NA,TGTGCCAGCAGTGACGCACCCCCCCCTAACAGGGGAGGAAGGACTAATGAAAAACTGTTTTTT,CASSDAPPPNRGGRTNEKLFF
TRBJ2-1,TRBD2,TRBV27,NA,TGTGCCAGCAGGCCTAGCGGGGGGCGGGAGCAGTTCTTC,CASRPSGGREQFF